This record looks at one T cell receptor beta chain sequence and its context. This clone was detected a few times. Its antigen target is currently unknown. The observed sequence ends 3 residues before the CDR3 terminus, with the missing tail filled in from the germline J gene. For sequencing input, CVID and control samples contributed equivalent amounts of genomic DNA. For every sample, a 60 bp segment covering the rearranged TCRbeta CDR3 region was amplified and then sequenced. TCRbeta amplification used the immunoSEQ assay, a bias-corrected multiplex PCR with high-throughput sequencing. Concerning the study's data processing: Every unique nucleotide sequence was considered a clone and was annotated with V, D and J genes, copy number and frequency. Sequences were labeled productive if in frame, and non-productive if out of frame or containing stop codons. As previously described, clonality was computed from Shannon's entropy. Mean CDR3 Kyte-Doolittle hydropathy was derived from the predicted amino acid sequences of productive clones. The R hclust function was used to hierarchically cluster scaled V gene usage with Manhattan distance and complete linkage. Sharing of clones by CDR3 amino acid sequence was evaluated through resampling of 12 repertoires per group over 100 rounds. The repertoires were searched for 55 to 75 published EBV-specific TCRbeta sequences and nearly 250 published CMV-specific TCRbeta sequences. Analysis left out a couple of CVID samples that produced under 10,000 sequences, so 40 to 45 CVID repertoires remained. TCRdb retrieved this table from immuneACCESS and kept in-frame rearrangements only. Not all clones are present; in checked studies, unresolved V genes account for under half, and no reason is known for the remainder. Clone size and the V and J calls come from that table; the DNA yielded D and trimming. The sample records thousands of clones, none occurring a single time. 11% to 15% of the sample comes from the top ten.

The junction shows trimming of 6 bases on V and 7 bases on J, and the gene matches do not reach 8 bases of it. Sequences SNHLY (CDR1) and FYNNEI (CDR2) are obtained from the germline V gene. From cysteine to phenylalanine, the CDR3 is 14 amino acids long. The 33 bases shown cover part of the CDR3, and their frame starts at base 1. Standard criteria were used to diagnose CVID, namely serum IgG, IgA and/or IgM reduced below the normal range together with specific antibody deficiency. A total of 44 subjects (roughly 15 female and 30 or so male; age range roughly 9 to 70 years, mean age about 40) were included in the CVID group. Most of the CVID patients and most of the healthy controls were of Caucasian heritage. At the time of study participation, every CVID subject had been on replacement immunoglobulin therapy for at least one year. When blood was collected, none of the CVID subjects were ill or on immunomodulatory or immunosuppressive medication. Heparinized peripheral whole blood samples of about 4.5 to 8.5 ml were obtained from each donor. TCRbeta CDR3 repertoires were sequenced from genomic DNA of adults with common variable immune deficiency (CVID) and healthy adult controls. To isolate peripheral blood mononuclear cells, diluted blood was subjected to density centrifugation over Hypaque 1077 or Ficoll-Paque. Genomic DNA was obtained from unsorted mononuclear cells through either Qiagen column purification or a centrifugation-based method.

This sample is part of a study of T cell clonality in common variable immunodeficiency (dated by TCRdb to the mid-2010s). Results and caveats for the whole study, not just this receptor: Increased TCRbeta clonality was found in CVID subjects compared with healthy controls (t-test p = 0.018), with the increase being most characteristic of about a third of subjects. Correlations of repertoire features with clinical complications were constrained by heterogeneity among patients within the CVID cohort. Despite equal DNA input, controls averaged approximately 77,000 unique sequences per sample versus about 31,547 in CVID samples. CVID TCRbeta sequences reportedly showed fewer deletions and N-nucleotide insertions and lacked highly modified clones with 13 or more V deletions. The authors noted that sequencing repertoires of T cell subpopulations would be needed to clarify what caused the increased clonality in CVID. Fewer TCRbeta clones were shared among CVID subjects than among healthy controls (p < 0.0001).

The sequence came from a human donor with common variable immunodeficiency. The chain uses TRBV2 and TRBJ1-5; TRBD1 matches 8 bases in the middle. Sequencing was carried out using peripheral blood mononuclear cells. The CDR3 bases that were read are TGTGCCAGCAGATCAGGGGGCGCGGGGCAGCCC. It is translated as CASRSGGAGQP. The full CDR3 protein is CASRSGGAGQPQHF.